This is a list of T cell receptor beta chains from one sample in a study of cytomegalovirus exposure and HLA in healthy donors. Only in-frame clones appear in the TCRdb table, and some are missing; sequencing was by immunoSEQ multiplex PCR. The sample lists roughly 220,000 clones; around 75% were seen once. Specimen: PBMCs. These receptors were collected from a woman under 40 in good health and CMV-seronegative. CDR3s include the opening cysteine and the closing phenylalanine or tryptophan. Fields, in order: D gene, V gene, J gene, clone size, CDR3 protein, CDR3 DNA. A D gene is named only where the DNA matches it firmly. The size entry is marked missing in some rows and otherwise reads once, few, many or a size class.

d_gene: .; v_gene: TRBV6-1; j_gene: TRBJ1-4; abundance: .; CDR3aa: CASSELGQDEKLFF; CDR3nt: TGTGCCAGCAGTGAACTTGGACAAGATGAAAAACTGTTTTTT
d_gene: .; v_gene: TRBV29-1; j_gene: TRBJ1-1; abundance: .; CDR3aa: CSGNRERDTEAFF; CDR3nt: TGCAGCGGTAACAGGGAGAGGGACACTGAAGCTTTCTTT
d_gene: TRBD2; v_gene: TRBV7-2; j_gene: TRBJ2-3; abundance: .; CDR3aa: CASSLTPSDGGATDTQYF; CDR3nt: TGTGCCAGCAGCCTCACTCCCTCGGACGGGGGGGCAACAGATACGCAGTATTTT
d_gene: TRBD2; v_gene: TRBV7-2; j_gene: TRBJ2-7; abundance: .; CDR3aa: CASSLKREGHEQYF; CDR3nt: TGTGCCAGCAGCTTGAAGCGGGAGGGCCACGAGCAGTACTTC
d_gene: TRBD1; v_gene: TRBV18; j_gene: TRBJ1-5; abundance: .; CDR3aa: CASSQTGTGGTQPQHF; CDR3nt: TGTGCCAGCTCACAAACCGGGACAGGGGGAACTCAGCCCCAGCATTTT
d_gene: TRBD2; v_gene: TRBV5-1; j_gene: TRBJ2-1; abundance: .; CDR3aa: CASSSRLAGYNEQFF; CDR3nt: TGCGCCAGCAGTTCCCGGCTAGCGGGTTACAATGAGCAGTTCTTC
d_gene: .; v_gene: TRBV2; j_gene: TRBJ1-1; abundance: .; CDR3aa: CASRGSGTQNTEAFF; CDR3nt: TGTGCCAGCAGGGGTTCCGGGACACAGAACACTGAAGCTTTCTTT
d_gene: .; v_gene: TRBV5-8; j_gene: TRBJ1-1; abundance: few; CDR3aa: CASSSPGMNTEAFF; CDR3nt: TGTGCCAGCAGCTCTCCAGGCATGAACACTGAAGCTTTCTTT
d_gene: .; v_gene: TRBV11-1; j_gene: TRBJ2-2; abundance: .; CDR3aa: CASSLEGGSNTGELFF; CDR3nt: TGTGCCAGCAGCTTAGAAGGGGGAAGTAACACCGGGGAGCTGTTTTTT
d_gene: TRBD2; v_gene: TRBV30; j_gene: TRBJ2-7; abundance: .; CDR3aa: CAWRGLASYEQYF; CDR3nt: TGTGCCTGGAGGGGACTAGCATCCTACGAGCAGTACTTC
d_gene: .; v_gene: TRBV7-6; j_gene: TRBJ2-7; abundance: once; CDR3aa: CASSLGGSSGPSYEQYF; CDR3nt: TGTGCCAGCAGCTTAGGCGGCTCAAGCGGTCCCTCCTACGAGCAGTACTTC
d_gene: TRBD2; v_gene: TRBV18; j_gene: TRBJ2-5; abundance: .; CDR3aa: CASSPIGRETQYF; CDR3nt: TGTGCCAGCTCACCAATCGGGAGGGAGACCCAGTACTTC
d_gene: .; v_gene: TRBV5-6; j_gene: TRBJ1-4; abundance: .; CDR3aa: CASSPAAGSNEKLFF; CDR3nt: TGTGCCAGCAGCCCCGCGGCCGGGTCGAATGAAAAACTGTTTTTT
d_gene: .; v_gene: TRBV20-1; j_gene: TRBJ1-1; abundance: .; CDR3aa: CSADSGTEAFF; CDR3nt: TGCAGTGCTGACTCGGGCACTGAAGCTTTCTTT
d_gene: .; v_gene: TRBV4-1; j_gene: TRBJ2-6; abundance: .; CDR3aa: CASSQDDTGANVLTF; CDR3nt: TGCGCCAGCAGCCAAGATGACACTGGGGCCAACGTCCTGACTTTC
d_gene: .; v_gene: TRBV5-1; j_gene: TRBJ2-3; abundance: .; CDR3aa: CASSFPAGSSTDTQYF; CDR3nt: TGCGCCAGCAGCTTTCCTGCAGGGTCTAGCACAGATACGCAGTATTTT
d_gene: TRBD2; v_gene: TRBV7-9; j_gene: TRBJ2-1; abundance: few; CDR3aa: CASSLDVLAGVYEQFF; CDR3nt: TGTGCCAGCAGCTTAGATGTACTAGCGGGAGTGTATGAGCAGTTCTTC
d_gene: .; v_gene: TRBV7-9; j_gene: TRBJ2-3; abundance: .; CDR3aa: CASSPYNTDTQYF; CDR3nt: TGTGCCAGCAGCCCCTATAACACAGATACGCAGTATTTT
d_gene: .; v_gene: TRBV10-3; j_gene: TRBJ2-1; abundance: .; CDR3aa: CAISEVGNNEQFF; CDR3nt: TGTGCCATCAGTGAGGTCGGGAACAATGAGCAGTTCTTC
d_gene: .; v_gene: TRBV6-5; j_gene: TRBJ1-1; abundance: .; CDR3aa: CASSSDSEAFF; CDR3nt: TGTGCCAGCAGCTCCGACAGTGAAGCTTTCTTT
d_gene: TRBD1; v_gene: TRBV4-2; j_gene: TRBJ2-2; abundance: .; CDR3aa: CASSPTQGDTGELFF; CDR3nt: TGTGCCAGCAGCCCAACACAGGGGGACACCGGGGAGCTGTTTTTT
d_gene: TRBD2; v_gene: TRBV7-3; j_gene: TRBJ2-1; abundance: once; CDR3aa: CATSFISPRLAGSDEQFF; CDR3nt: TGTGCCACCAGCTTCATCTCCCCTCGCCTAGCGGGGAGCGATGAGCAGTTCTTC
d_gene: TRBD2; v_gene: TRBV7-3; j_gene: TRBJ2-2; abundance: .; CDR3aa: CASSLDPGTSGRSVGELFF; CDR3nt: TGTGCCAGCAGCTTAGACCCCGGGACTAGCGGGAGGTCGGTCGGGGAGCTGTTTTTT
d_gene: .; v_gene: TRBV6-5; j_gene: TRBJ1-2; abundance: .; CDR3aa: CASSYSHQGGYGYTF; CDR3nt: TGTGCCAGCAGTTACTCGCACCAGGGAGGGTATGGCTACACCTTC
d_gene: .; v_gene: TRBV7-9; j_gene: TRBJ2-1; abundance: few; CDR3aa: CASSPPVSSYNEQFF; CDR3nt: TGTGCCAGCAGCCCCCCGGTCTCCTCCTACAATGAGCAGTTCTTC
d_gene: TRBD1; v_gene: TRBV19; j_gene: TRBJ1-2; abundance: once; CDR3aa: CASSIGRDREENYGYTF; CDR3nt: TGTGCCAGTAGTATAGGAAGGGACAGGGAGGAGAACTATGGCTACACCTTC
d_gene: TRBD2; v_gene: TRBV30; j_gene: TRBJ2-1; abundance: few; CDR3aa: CAWSGVAGMVGYEGEFF; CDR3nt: TGTGCCTGGAGTGGGGTAGCGGGGATGGTAGGGTATGAAGGGGAGTTCTTC
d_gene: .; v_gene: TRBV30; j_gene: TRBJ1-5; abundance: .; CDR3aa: CAWSLRTRHLPQAQHF; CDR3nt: TGTGCCTGGAGTTTGAGGACACGGCACCTTCCTCAGGCCCAGCATTTT
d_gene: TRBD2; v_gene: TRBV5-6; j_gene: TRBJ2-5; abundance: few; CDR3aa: CASSSTGSGGETQYF; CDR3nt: TGTGCCAGCAGCTCGACAGGGAGCGGGGGGGAGACCCAGTACTTC
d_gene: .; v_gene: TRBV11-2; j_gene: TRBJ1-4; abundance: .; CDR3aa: CASSSEGAFWEKLFF; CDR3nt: TGTGCCAGCAGCTCCGAAGGGGCCTTTTGGGAAAAACTGTTTTTT
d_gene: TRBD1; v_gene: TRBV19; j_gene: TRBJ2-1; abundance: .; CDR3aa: CASCPEKGADQDEQFF; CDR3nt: TGTGCCAGCTGCCCCGAGAAGGGGGCGGATCAGGATGAGCAGTTCTTC
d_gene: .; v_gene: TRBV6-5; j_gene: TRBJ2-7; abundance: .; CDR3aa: CASSAVPSYEQYF; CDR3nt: TGTGCCAGCAGCGCAGTGCCCTCCTACGAGCAGTACTTC
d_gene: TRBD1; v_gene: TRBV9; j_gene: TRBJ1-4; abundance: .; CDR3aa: CASSVGQGARANEKLFF; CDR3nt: TGTGCCAGCAGCGTAGGGCAGGGGGCGAGGGCTAATGAAAAACTGTTTTTT
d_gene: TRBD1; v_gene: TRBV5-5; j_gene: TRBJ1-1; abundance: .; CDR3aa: CASSRLSTGKGTEAFF; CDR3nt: TGTGCCAGCAGCCGACTATCGACAGGGAAGGGCACTGAAGCTTTCTTT
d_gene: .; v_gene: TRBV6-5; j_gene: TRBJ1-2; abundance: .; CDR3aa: CASAPSGGYGYTF; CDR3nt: TGTGCCAGCGCACCGTCCGGTGGCTATGGCTACACCTTC
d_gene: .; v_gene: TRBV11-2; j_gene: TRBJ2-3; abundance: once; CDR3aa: CASSLGDLDTQYF; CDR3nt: TGTGCCAGCAGCTTAGGGGACTTAGATACGCAGTATTTT
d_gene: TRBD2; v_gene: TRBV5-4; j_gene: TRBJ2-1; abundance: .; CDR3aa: CASSFPNIAGGNYNEQFF; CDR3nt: TGTGCCAGCAGCTTTCCCAATATAGCGGGGGGCAACTACAATGAGCAGTTCTTC
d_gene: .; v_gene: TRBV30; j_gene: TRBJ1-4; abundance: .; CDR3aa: CAWSGGGLGEKLFF; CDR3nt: TGTGCCTGGAGTGGCGGGGGGCTAGGGGAAAAACTGTTTTTT